Listed here are 16 T cell receptor beta chains from one sample, sequenced in a study of T cell clonotyping in hematopoietic cell transplantation. As for time point: recipient sample about 28 days before transplant, after cytoreduction. Using immunoSEQ multiplex PCR, the repertoire was profiled, and TCRdb retains in-frame clones only, with some absent. The sample lists approximately 41,000 clones; about 85% were seen once. The sample here was peripheral blood mononuclear cells, taken before stem cell transplant. The receptor source for this set is a man aged 55 to 70 with acute myeloid leukemia. Some clones in this sample may be carry-over from other donors' samples.

The gene calls are TRBV6-1 and TRBJ1-2; D remains ambiguous. This CDR3 spans 15 amino acids. Trimming cost V 5 bases and J 1 base, with 14 bases left between them. CDR1 and CDR2 (germline): MNHNS, SASEGT. The CDR3 nucleotides read TGTGCCAGCAGTCCCTCTTGGCAGAATAACTATGGCTACACCTTC. The encoded protein is CASSPSWQNNYGYTF.

The chain has TRBV19 and TRBJ1-5, with TRBD1 matching 10 bases. This CDR3 is built from 17 residues. Germline CDR1 reads LNHDA; CDR2 reads SQIVND (reference sequence). V lost 6 bases, J lost 1 base, and 9 bases stayed unmatched. The CDR3 sequence is CASSSRDRGRSNQPQHF. The CDR3 DNA reads as TGTGCCAGTAGCTCCCGGGACAGGGGAAGAAGCAATCAGCCCCAGCATTTT.

The chain couples TRBV11-1 to TRBJ2-7; tentative D call: TRBD1 (6 bases). Germline lookup yields CDR1 SGHAT and CDR2 FQDESV (reference sequence). The length of the CDR3 is 14 residues. V gave up 4 bases and J gave up 5 bases, with 15 bases separating them. The CDR3 region is CASSSYTGLNEQYF. The CDR3 DNA is TGTGCCAGCAGCTCCTATACAGGGTTAAACGAGCAGTACTTC.

A few counts support this clone. The J gene is TRBJ1-2, the V gene TRBV18; D remains unclear. V lost 8 bases, J lost 1 base, and 5 bases lay in between. This CDR3 contains 11 residues. Germline V gene data show CDR1 as KGHSH and CDR2 as LQKENI. CDR3 sequence reads: CASQLNYGYTF. For the CDR3, the DNA is TGTGCCAGCCAACTTAACTATGGCTACACCTTC. Using reference TRBV18 and TRBJ1-2 for the parts outside the CDR3, the full variable domain is NAGVMQNPRHLVRRRGQEARLRCSPMKGHSHVYWYRQLPEEGLKFMVYLQKENIIDESGMPKERFSAEFPKEGPSILRIQQVVRGDSAAYFCASQLNYGYTFGSGTRLTVV.

The chain joins TRBV15 to TRBJ2-6, with unresolved D. Germline V gene data show CDR1 as LNHNV and CDR2 as YYDKDF (reference sequence). Trimming removed 0 bases from V and 3 bases from J, with 12 bases in between. The CDR3 contains 17 residues. CDR3 DNA: TGTGCCACCAGCAGAGAGGTCCCGGGTGGTGGGGCCAACGTCCTGACTTTC. This gives the protein CATSREVPGGGANVLTF.

V and J are TRBV12-5 and TRBJ1-2; 9 positions match TRBD1. CDR1 and CDR2 from the germline V gene are LGHNT and FRNRAP. The CDR3 totals 13 residues. V dropped 5 bases and J dropped 4; count of bases not matched to a gene: 2. CDR3 DNA sequence: TGTGCTAGTGGTCGGGACAGGGTCTATGGCTACACCTTC. It specifies CASGRDRVYGYTF.

This chain links TRBV6-1 with TRBJ2-2; no clear D. CDR3 length equals 13 residues. V lost 2 bases and J lost 5, with 6 bases in between. Looked up from germline, CDR1 is MNHNS and CDR2 is SASEGT. CDR3 sequence (DNA): TGTGCCAGCAGTGAATTGGGGACCGGGGAGCTGTTTTTT. Protein sequence: CASSELGTGELFF.

This clone was observed a single time. The chain carries TRBV7-2 and TRBJ2-7; 15 nucleotides line up with TRBD2. This CDR3 is built from 16 residues. CDR1 and CDR2 from the germline V gene are SGHTA and FQGNSA. V shed 4 bases, J shed 7 bases, and the junction held 8 bases outside the gene matches. In nucleotides, the CDR3 is TGTGCCAGCAGCTGGACTAGCGGGGGGGCCGGTGAGGAGCAGTACTTC. Translating it yields CASSWTSGGAGEEQYF.

The chain links TRBV5-5 to TRBJ2-1; 9 nucleotides line up with TRBD2. The ends lost 1 base at V and 7 bases at J; junction bases unmatched: 6. Germline CDR1 is SGHKS and CDR2 is YYEKEE (reference sequence). The CDR3 runs to 15 residues. CDR3 bases: TGTGCCAGCAGCTTGAGCGGGGGGCAGGTGAATGAGCAGTTCTTC. This gives the protein CASSLSGGQVNEQFF.

The rearrangement uses TRBV28 and TRBJ1-6; a weak D match, TRBD1 (5 bases). Germline assignment: CDR1 MDHEN and CDR2 SYDVKM. CDR3 length: 14 residues. V shed 6 bases and J shed 8 bases, with 14 bases lying between them. The CDR3 is CASSPPGQDSPLHF. In DNA form, the CDR3 reads TGTGCCAGCAGCCCCCCGGGGCAGGATTCACCCCTCCACTTT.

The rearrangement joins TRBV9 to TRBJ2-3, with 8 bases that match TRBD2. The J segment lost 6 bases and the V segment lost 0 bases, leaving 12 bases of the junction unmatched. Germline lookup yields CDR1 SGDLS and CDR2 YYNGEE. The CDR3 is 17 residues long. CDR3 DNA sequence: TGTGCCAGCAGCGTAGCCAGCGGGGGCCGTACGTCCGATACGCAGTATTTT. This sequence encodes CASSVASGGRTSDTQYF.

V usage is TRBV5-1 and J usage is TRBJ1-2, with D tentatively TRBD1 (6 bases). Germline CDR1 and CDR2: SGHRS and YFSETQ. The CDR3 is 15 amino acids. Trimming cost V 4 bases and J 4 bases, with 17 bases left between them. The CDR3 is CASSPVGGAGYGYTF. In DNA, the CDR3 is TGCGCCAGCAGCCCAGTGGGGGGCGCCGGCTATGGCTACACCTTC.

The CDR3 sequence is CASSPTGSEAFF. The CDR3 DNA reads as TGTGCCAGCAGCCCCACAGGGTCTGAAGCTTTCTTT. The chain uses TRBV5-4 and TRBJ1-1; perhaps TRBD1 as D (6 bases). The CDR3 is made up of 12 amino acids. The germline gives CDR1 SGHNT, CDR2 YYREEE (reference sequence). Trimming cost V 4 bases and J 6 bases, with 10 bases left between them.

This clone was seen a handful of times. The rearrangement uses TRBV4-1 and TRBJ2-7; 8 nucleotides line up with TRBD2. Germline-derived CDR1 and CDR2 are MGHRA and YSYEKL. This CDR3 is built from 18 residues. J gave up 1 base and V 4 bases, and 15 bases lay outside the gene matches. The CDR3 nucleotides are TGCGCCAGCAGCCCAGCCCTAAACCCAGCGGGGGATTCCTACGAGCAGTACTTC. This gives the protein CASSPALNPAGDSYEQYF.

This clone occurred once. The rearrangement joins TRBV6-5 to TRBJ2-7, with D possibly being TRBD1 (5 bases). Deletions cut 0 bases from V and 3 bases from J, with 12 bases between. Per germline, CDR1 MNHEY and CDR2 SVGAGI. The CDR3 spans 15 residues. CDR3 nucleotide sequence: TGTGCCAGCAGTTACTCGACCTCAGGGAACTACGAGCAGTACTTC. This codes for CASSYSTSGNYEQYF.

The chain links TRBV4-3 to TRBJ1-3; a weak D match, TRBD1 (5 bases). The CDR3 is 14 amino acids. From germline, CDR1 is LGHNA and CDR2 YSLEER. V lost 4 bases, J lost 3 bases, and 10 bases lay in between. The CDR3 spells CASSLQGSGNTIYF. The CDR3 nucleotides read TGCGCCAGCAGCCTGCAGGGAAGTGGAAACACCATATATTTT.